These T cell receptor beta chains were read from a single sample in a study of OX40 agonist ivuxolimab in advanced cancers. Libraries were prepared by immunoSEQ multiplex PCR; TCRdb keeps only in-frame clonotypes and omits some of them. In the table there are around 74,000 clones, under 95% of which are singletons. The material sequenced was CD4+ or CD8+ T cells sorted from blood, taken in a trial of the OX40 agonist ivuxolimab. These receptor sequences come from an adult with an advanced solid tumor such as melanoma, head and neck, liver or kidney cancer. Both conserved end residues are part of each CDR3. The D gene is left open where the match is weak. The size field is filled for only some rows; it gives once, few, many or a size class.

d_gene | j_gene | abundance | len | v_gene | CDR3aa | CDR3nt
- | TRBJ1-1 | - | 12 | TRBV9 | CASSVEGREAFF | TGTGCCAGCAGCGTAGAGGGAAGAGAAGCTTTCTTT
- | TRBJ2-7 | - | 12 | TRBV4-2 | CASSPEGIEQYF | TGTGCCAGCAGCCCCGAGGGGATCGAGCAGTACTTC
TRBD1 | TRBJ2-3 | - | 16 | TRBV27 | CASSNLGTGVTDTQYF | TGTGCCAGCAGCAATCTGGGGACAGGGGTCACAGATACGCAGTATTTT
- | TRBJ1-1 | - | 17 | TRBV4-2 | CASSQDGGPGFNTEAFF | TGTGCCAGCAGCCAAGATGGGGGGCCTGGATTTAACACTGAAGCTTTCTTT
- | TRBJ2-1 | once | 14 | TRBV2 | CATRSGDTYNEQFF | TGTGCCACCCGTTCTGGGGACACCTACAATGAGCAGTTCTTC
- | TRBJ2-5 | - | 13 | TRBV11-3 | CASSTGTRETQYF | TGTGCCAGCAGCACCGGGACAAGGGAGACCCAGTACTTC
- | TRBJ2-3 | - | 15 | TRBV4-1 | CASSPEGNPTDTQYF | TGCGCCAGCAGCCCTGAAGGTAACCCCACAGATACGCAGTATTTT
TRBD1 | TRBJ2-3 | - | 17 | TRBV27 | CASSSLSTGSSTDTQYF | TGTGCCAGCAGTTCGCTCTCGACAGGGTCAAGCACAGATACGCAGTATTTT
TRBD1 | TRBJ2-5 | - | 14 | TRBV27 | CASSFTGTEETQYF | TGTGCCAGCAGCTTCACCGGGACAGAAGAGACCCAGTACTTC
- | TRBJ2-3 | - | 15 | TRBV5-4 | CASSPGTGSTDTQYF | TGTGCCAGCAGTCCCGGGACTGGGTCAACAGATACGCAGTATTTT
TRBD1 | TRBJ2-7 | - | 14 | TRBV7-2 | CASSSPGQSYEQYF | TGTGCCAGCAGCTCCCCGGGACAGTCCTACGAGCAGTACTTC
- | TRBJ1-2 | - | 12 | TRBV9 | CASSAWNYGYTF | TGTGCCAGCAGCGCTTGGAACTATGGCTACACCTTC
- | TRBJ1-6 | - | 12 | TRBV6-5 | CASSYRGSPLHF | TGTGCCAGCAGTTACAGAGGATCACCCCTCCACTTT
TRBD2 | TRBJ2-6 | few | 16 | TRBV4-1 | CASSPREESGANVLTF | TGCGCCAGCAGCCCCCGGGAGGAGTCTGGGGCCAACGTCCTGACTTTC
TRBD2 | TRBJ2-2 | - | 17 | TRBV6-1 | CASSEGLGGGYTGELFF | TGTGCCAGCAGTGAAGGGCTTGGCGGGGGGTACACCGGGGAGCTGTTTTTT
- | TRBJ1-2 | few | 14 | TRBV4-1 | CASSQVGAHYGYTF | TGCGCCAGCAGCCAAGTTGGGGCACACTATGGCTACACCTTC
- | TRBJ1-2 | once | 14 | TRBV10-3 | CAISLGGGLYGYTF | TGTGCCATCAGCCTGGGTGGGGGGCTCTATGGCTACACCTTC
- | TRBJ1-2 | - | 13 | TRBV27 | CASRPGPRHGYTF | TGTGCCAGCCGGCCGGGGCCTCGCCACGGCTACACCTTC
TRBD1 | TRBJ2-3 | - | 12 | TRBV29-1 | CSVRTGPDTQYF | TGCAGCGTTAGGACAGGGCCAGATACGCAGTATTTT
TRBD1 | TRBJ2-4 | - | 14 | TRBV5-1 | CASSLTGGGDIQYF | TGCGCCAGCAGCTTGACAGGGGGAGGAGACATTCAGTACTTC
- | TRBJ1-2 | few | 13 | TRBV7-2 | CASSPGALYGYTF | TGTGCCAGCAGCCCCGGGGCCTTATATGGCTACACCTTC
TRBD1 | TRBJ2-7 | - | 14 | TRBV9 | CASSVEQGSYEQYF | TGTGCCAGCAGCGTAGAACAGGGGTCCTACGAGCAGTACTTC
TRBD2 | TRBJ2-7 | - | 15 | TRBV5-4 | CASSLELAGAYEQYF | TGTGCCAGCAGCTTGGAACTAGCGGGGGCCTACGAGCAGTACTTC
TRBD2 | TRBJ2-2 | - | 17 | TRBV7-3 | CASSPQPGLASAGELFF | TGTGCCAGCAGCCCGCAACCGGGACTAGCAAGCGCCGGGGAGCTGTTTTTT
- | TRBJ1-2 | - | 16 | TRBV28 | CASSSYPAQSFYGYTF | TGTGCCAGCAGCTCTTATCCGGCACAGAGTTTCTATGGCTACACCTTC
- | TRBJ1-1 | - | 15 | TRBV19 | CASSILGELNTEAFF | TGTGCCAGTAGTATTCTCGGGGAGCTGAACACTGAAGCTTTCTTT
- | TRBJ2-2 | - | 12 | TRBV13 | CASSSGTGELFF | TGTGCCAGCAGCAGCGGGACCGGGGAGCTGTTTTTT
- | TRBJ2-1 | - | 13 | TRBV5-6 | CASSLNAVNEQFF | TGTGCCAGCAGCTTGAATGCCGTAAATGAGCAGTTCTTC
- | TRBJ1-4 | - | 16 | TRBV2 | CASSGGPEGTNEKLFF | TGTGCCAGCAGTGGGGGTCCGGAGGGTACTAATGAAAAACTGTTTTTT
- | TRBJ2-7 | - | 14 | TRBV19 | CASSPPGSPYEQYF | TGTGCCAGTAGTCCCCCAGGGTCCCCCTACGAGCAGTACTTC
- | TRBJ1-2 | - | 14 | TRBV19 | CASSYTTIYYGYTF | TGTGCCAGTAGTTACACGACCATTTACTATGGCTACACCTTC
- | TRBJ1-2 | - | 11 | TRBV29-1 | CSVRTVYGYTF | TGCAGCGTTCGGACAGTCTATGGCTACACCTTC
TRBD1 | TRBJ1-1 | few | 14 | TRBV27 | CASSPQGGDTEAFF | TGTGCCAGCAGTCCGCAGGGGGGGGACACTGAAGCTTTCTTT
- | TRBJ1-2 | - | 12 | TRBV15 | CATSRVLYGYTF | TGTGCCACCAGTCGGGTCTTATATGGCTACACCTTC
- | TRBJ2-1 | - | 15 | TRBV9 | CASSVGAGAYNEQFF | TGTGCCAGCAGCGTAGGGGCAGGGGCCTACAATGAGCAGTTCTTC
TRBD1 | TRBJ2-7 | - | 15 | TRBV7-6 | CASSPETGGVYEQYF | TGTGCCAGCAGCCCAGAGACAGGGGGGGTCTACGAGCAGTACTTC
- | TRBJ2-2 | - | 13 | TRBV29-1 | CSAGSQNTGELFF | TGCAGCGCCGGTTCCCAGAACACCGGGGAGCTGTTTTTT
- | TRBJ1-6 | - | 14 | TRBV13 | CASSLATGNSPLHF | TGTGCCAGCAGCTTAGCCACAGGGAATTCACCCCTCCACTTT
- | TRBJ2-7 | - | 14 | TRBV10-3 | CAISELDPSYEQYF | TGTGCCATCAGTGAGCTAGACCCGTCCTACGAGCAGTACTTC
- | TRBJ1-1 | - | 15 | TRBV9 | CASSLGTGPWAEAFF | TGTGCCAGCAGCTTAGGAACAGGGCCCTGGGCTGAAGCTTTCTTT
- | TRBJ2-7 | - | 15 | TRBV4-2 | CASSQVREDSYEQYF | TGTGCCAGCAGCCAAGTTCGGGAAGACTCCTACGAGCAGTACTTC
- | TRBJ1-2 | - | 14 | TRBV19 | CASSTDSPPGGYTF | TGTGCCAGTAGTACCGACAGCCCCCCCGGGGGCTACACCTTC